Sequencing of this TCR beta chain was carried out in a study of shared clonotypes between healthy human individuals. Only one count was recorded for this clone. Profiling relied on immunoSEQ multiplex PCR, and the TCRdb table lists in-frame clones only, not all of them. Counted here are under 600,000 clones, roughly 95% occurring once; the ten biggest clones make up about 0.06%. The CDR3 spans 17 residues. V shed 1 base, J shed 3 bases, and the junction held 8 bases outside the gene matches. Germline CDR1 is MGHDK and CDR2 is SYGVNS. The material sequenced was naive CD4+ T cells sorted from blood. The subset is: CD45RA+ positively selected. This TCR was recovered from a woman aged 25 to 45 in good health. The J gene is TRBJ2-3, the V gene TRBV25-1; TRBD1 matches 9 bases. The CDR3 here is CASSEFTGGFGTDTQYF. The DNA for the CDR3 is TGTGCCAGCAGTGAATTTACAGGGGGCTTTGGAACAGATACGCAGTATTTT.